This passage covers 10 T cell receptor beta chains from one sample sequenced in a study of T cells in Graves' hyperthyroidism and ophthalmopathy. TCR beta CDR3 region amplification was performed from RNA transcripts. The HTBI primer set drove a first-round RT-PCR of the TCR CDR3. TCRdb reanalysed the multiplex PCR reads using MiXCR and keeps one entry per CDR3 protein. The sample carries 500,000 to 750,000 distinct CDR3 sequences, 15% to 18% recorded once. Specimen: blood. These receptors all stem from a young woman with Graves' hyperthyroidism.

CDR3: CASSLDQPGVNSPLHF. The CDR3 nucleotides read TGTGCCAGCAGCTTAGACCAACCAGGGGTTAATTCACCCCTCCACTTT. This rearrangement joins TRBV7-9 to TRBJ1-6, with D maybe TRBD1 (6 bases). This CDR3 region has 16 residues. CDR1 is SEHNR, CDR2 FQNEAQ, per germline (reference sequence). V was cut by 1 base and J by 6 bases, with 13 bases left in between.

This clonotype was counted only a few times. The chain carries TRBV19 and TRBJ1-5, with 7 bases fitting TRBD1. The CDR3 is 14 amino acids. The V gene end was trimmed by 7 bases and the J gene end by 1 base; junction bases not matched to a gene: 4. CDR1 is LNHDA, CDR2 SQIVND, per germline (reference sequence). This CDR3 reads CASKTGESNQPQHF. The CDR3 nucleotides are TGTGCCAGTAAAACAGGGGAGAGCAATCAGCCCCAGCATTTT. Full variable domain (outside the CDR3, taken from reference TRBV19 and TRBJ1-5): DGGITQSPKYLFRKEGQNVTLSCEQNLNHDAMYWYRQDPGQGLRLIYYSQIVNDFQKGDIAEGYSVSREKKESFPLTVTSAQKNPTAFYLCASKTGESNQPQHFGDGTRLSIL.

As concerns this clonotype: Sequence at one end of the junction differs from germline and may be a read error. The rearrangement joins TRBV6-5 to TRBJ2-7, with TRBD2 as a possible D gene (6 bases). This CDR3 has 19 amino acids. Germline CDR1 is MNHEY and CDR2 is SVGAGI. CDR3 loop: CASSYSTAGGPANSYEQCF. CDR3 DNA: TGTGCCAGCAGTTACTCGACGGCAGGAGGGCCGGCGAACTCCTACGAGCAGTGCTTC.

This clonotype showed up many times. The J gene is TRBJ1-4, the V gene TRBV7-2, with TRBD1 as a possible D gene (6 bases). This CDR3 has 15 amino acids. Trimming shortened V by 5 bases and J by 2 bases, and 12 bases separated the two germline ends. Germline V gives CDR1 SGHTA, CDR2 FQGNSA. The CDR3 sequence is CASSPGGGTNEKLFF. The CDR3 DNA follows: TGTGCCAGCAGCCCCGGGGGCGGTACTAATGAAAAACTGTTTTTT. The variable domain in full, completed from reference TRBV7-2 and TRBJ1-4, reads GAGVSQSPSNKVTEKGKDVELRCDPISGHTALYWYRQSLGQGLEFLIYFQGNSAPDKSGLPSDRFSAERTGGSVSTLTIQRTQQEDSAVYLCASSPGGGTNEKLFFGSGTQLSVL.

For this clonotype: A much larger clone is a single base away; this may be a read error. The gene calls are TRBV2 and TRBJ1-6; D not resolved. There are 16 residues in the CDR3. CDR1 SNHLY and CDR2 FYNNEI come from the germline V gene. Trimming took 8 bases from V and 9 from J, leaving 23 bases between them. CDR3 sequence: CASGRRAHDEGSPLHF. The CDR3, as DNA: TGTGCCAGCGGCCGAAGGGCACACGACGAGGGTTCACCCCTCCACTTT.

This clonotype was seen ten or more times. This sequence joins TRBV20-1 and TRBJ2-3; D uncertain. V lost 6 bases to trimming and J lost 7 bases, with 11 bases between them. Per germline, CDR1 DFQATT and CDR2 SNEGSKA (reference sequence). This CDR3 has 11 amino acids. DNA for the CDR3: TGCAGTGCCCTTAACGCGCATACGCAGTATTTT. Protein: CSALNAHTQYF.

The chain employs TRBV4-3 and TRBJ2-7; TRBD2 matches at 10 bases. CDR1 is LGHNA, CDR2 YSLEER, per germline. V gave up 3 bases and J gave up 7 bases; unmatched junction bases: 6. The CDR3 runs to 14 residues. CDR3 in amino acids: CASSHLAGAEEQYF. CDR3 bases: TGCGCCAGCAGCCATCTAGCGGGAGCTGAGGAGCAGTACTTC.

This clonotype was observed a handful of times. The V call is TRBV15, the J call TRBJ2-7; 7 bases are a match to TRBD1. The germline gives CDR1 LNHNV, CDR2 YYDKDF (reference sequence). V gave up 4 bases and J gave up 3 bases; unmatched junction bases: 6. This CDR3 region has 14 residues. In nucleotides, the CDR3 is TGTGCCACCAGCAAGGGGGCTTACTTCTACGAGCAGTACTTC. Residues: CATSKGAYFYEQYF. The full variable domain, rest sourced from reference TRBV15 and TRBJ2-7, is DAMVIQNPRYQVTQFGKPVTLSCSQTLNHNVMYWYQQKSSQAPKLLFHYYDKDFNNEADTPDNFQSRRPNTSFCFLDIRSPGLGDTAMYLCATSKGAYFYEQYFGPGTRLTVT.

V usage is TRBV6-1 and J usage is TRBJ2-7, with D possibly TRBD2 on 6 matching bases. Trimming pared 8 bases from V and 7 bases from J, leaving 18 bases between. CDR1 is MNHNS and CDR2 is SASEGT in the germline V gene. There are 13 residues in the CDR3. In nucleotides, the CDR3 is TGTGCCAGCCACAGAGGAGGGGTCGGGGAGCAGTACTTC. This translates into CASHRGGVGEQYF.

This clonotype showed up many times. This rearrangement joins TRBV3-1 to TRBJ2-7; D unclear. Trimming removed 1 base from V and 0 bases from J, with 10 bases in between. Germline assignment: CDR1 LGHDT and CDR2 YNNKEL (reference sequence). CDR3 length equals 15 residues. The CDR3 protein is CASSQGVAGSYEQYF. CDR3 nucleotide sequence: TGTGCCAGCAGCCAAGGTGTGGCAGGCTCCTACGAGCAGTACTTC.